The next 18 T cell receptor beta chains were all read from a single sample in a study of early T cells in non-severe SARS-CoV-2 infection. TCRdb called the 5' RACE reads again in MiXCR, with one record for every CDR3 protein. The sample lists tens of thousands of distinct CDR3 sequences, around 6.8% occurring once. Sequenced input: whole blood. These receptors were obtained from an adult who was a healthcare worker with PCR-confirmed SARS-CoV-2 infection or an uninfected control (not recorded which).

This clonotype has more than one count but fewer than ten. The chain is built from TRBV5-6 and TRBJ2-5; no reliable D call. Germline CDR1 reads SGHDT; CDR2 reads YYEEEE. This CDR3 region has 14 residues. The V gene lost 6 bases and the J gene lost 2 bases, with 14 bases spanning the gap. CDR3 DNA: TGTGCCAGCACCCAACGGGCAGTTCAAGAGACCCAGTACTTC. This translates into CASTQRAVQETQYF.

This clonotype was seen many times. This chain uses TRBV19 with TRBJ1-5; D unresolved. V was clipped by 2 bases and J by 0 bases, with 11 bases between them. Germline V CDR1 and CDR2: LNHDA, SQIVND (reference sequence). The CDR3 spans 16 residues. Here the CDR3 DNA reads TGTGCCAGTAGTATAATGCTCAGTAATAGCAATCAGCCCCAGCATTTT. It specifies CASSIMLSNSNQPQHF.

The CDR3 is CASSPTGRKTEAFF. Written as DNA, the CDR3 is TGTGCCAGCAGTCCCACAGGGAGGAAAACTGAAGCTTTCTTT. V and J are TRBV7-3 and TRBJ1-1, with a possible D match to TRBD1 (6 bases). The CDR3 spans 14 residues. The germline V gene encodes CDR1 SGHTA and CDR2 FQGTGA. With 6 bases removed from V and 5 bases from J, the gap between germline ends came to 16 bases.

DNA for the CDR3: TGTGCCAGCAGCTTCACGGGGGCAGACGATACGCAGTATTTT. Translation: CASSFTGADDTQYF. This chain uses TRBV7-9 with TRBJ2-3, with D possibly called TRBD1 or TRBD2 (6 bases each). This CDR3 spans 14 amino acids. The germline gives CDR1 SEHNR, CDR2 FQNEAQ (reference sequence). V was clipped by 3 bases and J by 6 bases, with 13 bases between them.

The sample holds many counts of this clonotype. The chain links TRBV4-3 to TRBJ2-1, with TRBD1 identical over 8 bases. The CDR3 totals 16 residues. CDR1 and CDR2 (germline): LGHNA, YSLEER. The ends lost 4 bases at V and 8 bases at J; junction bases unmatched: 13. The CDR3 protein is CASSLGFGTGADEQFF. The CDR3 DNA sequence: TGCGCCAGCAGCCTGGGCTTTGGGACAGGAGCTGATGAGCAGTTCTTC.

Turning to this clonotype: At one boundary the junction diverges from the germline segment, which might be a read error. The CDR3 loop is CVTSDKWRDLNTGELFF. CDR3 DNA sequence: TGTGTCACCAGTGACAAGTGGCGGGACCTTAACACCGGGGAGCTGTTTTTT. The rearrangement joins TRBV24-1 to TRBJ2-2; a possible D gene is TRBD2 (6 bases). This CDR3 is 17 amino acids long. Per germline, CDR1 KGHDR and CDR2 SFDVKD.

The chain's CDR3 is CSVEETTSSQAFF. In nucleotides, the CDR3 is TGCAGCGTTGAAGAGACCACCTCCTCCCAAGCTTTCTTT. This chain links TRBV29-1 with TRBJ1-1, with D unclear. Germline V gene lookup returns CDR1 SQVTM and CDR2 ANQGSEA. The CDR3 loop spans 13 amino acids. The V end was cut by 0 bases, the J end by 9 bases, with 14 bases between.

This clonotype was seen at least ten times. The chain is built from TRBV15 and TRBJ1-1; D uncertain. V dropped 1 base and J dropped 2 bases, with 11 bases sitting between them. Germline loops: CDR1 LNHNV, CDR2 YYDKDF (reference sequence). The CDR3 covers 15 residues. Written as DNA, the CDR3 is TGTGCCACCAGCAGAGTACCCGTACTTAACACTGAAGCTTTCTTT. Translated, it gives CATSRVPVLNTEAFF.

The chain has TRBV4-2 and TRBJ1-5; perhaps TRBD1 as D (5 bases). The CDR3 totals 15 residues. Trimming stripped 5 bases from V and 5 bases from J, with 16 bases between. Germline CDR1 reads LGHNA; CDR2 reads YNFKEQ. The CDR3 region has the DNA TGTGCCAGCAGCTCGGGGGGTCCCAGGGATCAGCCCCAGCATTTT. This codes for CASSSGGPRDQPQHF.

In this sample, this clonotype turned up many times. The rearrangement uses TRBV2 and TRBJ2-1, with unresolved D. V gave up 6 bases and J gave up 6 bases, with 21 bases separating them. The germline CDR1 and CDR2 sequences are SNHLY and FYNNEI. The CDR3 totals 16 residues. CDR3 region: CASRDLGYRESNEQFF. In nucleotides, the CDR3 is TGTGCCAGCAGAGACCTTGGATATCGTGAGAGCAATGAGCAGTTCTTC.

The chain has TRBV12-3 or TRBV12-4 and TRBJ2-6; no clear D gene. The CDR3 runs to 15 residues. V was cut by 5 bases and J by 0 bases, with 8 bases left in between. CDR3 in DNA: TGTGCCAGCAGTCCCTCACACTCTGGGGCCAACGTCCTGACTTTC. Translated, it gives CASSPSHSGANVLTF.

Regarding this clonotype: A much larger clone lies one base from this, so it may be a read error. This chain uses TRBV6-4 with TRBJ2-2, with TRBD1 matching over 8 bases. This CDR3 comprises 15 residues. Germline CDR1 and CDR2: MRHNA and SNTAGT. The CDR3, as DNA: TGTGCCAGCAGTGACACCGGACAGGGTCCCGGGGAGCTGTCTTTT. Its translation: CASSDTGQGPGELSF.

The chain links TRBV11-2 to TRBJ2-1, with D possibly TRBD2 on 5 matching bases. Trimming took 2 bases from V and 2 from J, leaving 10 bases between them. This CDR3 spans 15 amino acids. The germline V gene encodes CDR1 SGHAT and CDR2 FQNNGV. Written as DNA, the CDR3 is TGTGCCAGCAGCTTATATTCCGGGGCCTACAATGAGCAGTTCTTC. Its protein product is CASSLYSGAYNEQFF.

This clonotype has a handful of counts. This chain uses TRBV20-1 with TRBJ2-1; the D is unclear. V was trimmed by 0 bases and J by 8 bases, leaving 8 bases between them. Germline V gene sequence: CDR1 DFQATT, CDR2 SNEGSKA (reference sequence). The CDR3 is 12 residues long. DNA of the CDR3: TGCAGTGCTAGAGAGGGGATCGATGAGCAGTTCTTC. Amino acids: CSAREGIDEQFF.

V gene TRBV19 combines with J gene TRBJ1-2; TRBD1 is a possible D gene (5 bases). Germline V gives CDR1 LNHDA, CDR2 SQIVND (reference sequence). The CDR3 contains 13 residues. Trimming cost V 6 bases and J 5 bases, with 13 bases left between them. Here the CDR3 DNA reads TGTGCCAGTAGCGCCGCAGGGTTATATGGCTACACCTTC. It is translated as CASSAAGLYGYTF.

Only a few counts were recorded for this clonotype. The rearrangement links TRBV4-3 to TRBJ2-1; weak D call: TRBD2 (6 bases). Germline assignment: CDR1 LGHNA and CDR2 YSLEER. The CDR3 runs to 17 residues. Trimming took 3 bases from V and 3 from J, leaving 18 bases between them. DNA of the CDR3: TGCGCCAGCAGCCAGGCTCCGGGGCTAGCGATCTACAATGAGCAGTTCTTC. Translation gives CASSQAPGLAIYNEQFF.

This clonotype has at least ten counts. The genes are TRBV9 and TRBJ2-1, with D possibly TRBD1 on 5 matching bases. Trimming removed 3 bases from V and 5 bases from J, with 9 bases in between. This CDR3 has 13 residues. CDR1 is SGDLS, CDR2 YYNGEE, per germline. The CDR3 protein is CASSAETDNEQFF. The CDR3 DNA reads TGTGCCAGCAGCGCCGAGACAGACAATGAGCAGTTCTTC.

The rearrangement uses TRBV29-1 and TRBJ2-3; maybe TRBD2 (6 bases). In germline, CDR1 is SQVTM, CDR2 ANQGSEA. The CDR3 spans 13 residues. Trimming pared 4 bases from V and 6 bases from J, leaving 14 bases between. DNA for the CDR3: TGCAGCGTTGCGGCTAGCGTGGCGGATACGCAGTATTTT. Residues: CSVAASVADTQYF.